The rows below give T cell receptor beta chains drawn from one sample of a study of technical replicates of blood from a handful of donors. Data came from immunoSEQ multiplex PCR; TCRdb stores just in-frame clones and leaves some out. The data show 60,000 to 90,000 clones, approximately 97% seen once. The specimen sequenced was T cells isolated from PBMCs. These receptors were taken from a human donor in good health. The CDR3 runs from the conserved cysteine through the conserved F or W. The D gene is left open where the match is weak. Size is stated for part of the rows, as once, few or many counts, or as a class when the clone is expanded.

TRBJ1-4,NA,15,NA,TRBV7-8,CASSLEAAAVMKMVF,TGTGCCAGCAGCTTAGAAGCGGCAGCTGTAATGAAGATGGTTTTT
TRBJ1-1,NA,18,NA,TRBV19,CASSISGRGKLDGTEAFF,TGTGCCAGTAGTATAAGTGGCAGGGGTAAGCTGGATGGCACTGAAGCTTTCTTT
TRBJ1-3,NA,15,NA,TRBV5-6,CASSLSHGSGNTIYF,TGTGCCAGCAGCTTATCACATGGCTCTGGAAACACCATATATTTT
TRBJ1-1,NA,17,NA,TRBV21-1,CASSYRAGGSKNTEAFF,TGTGCCAGCAGCTATCGGGCGGGGGGATCGAAGAACACTGAAGCTTTCTTT
TRBJ2-3,NA,15,NA,TRBV7-9,CASSPSPISTDTQYF,TGTGCCAGCAGCCCGAGCCCCATTAGCACAGATACGCAGTATTTT
TRBJ2-3,TRBD2,17,NA,TRBV7-8,CASSPRLAGVGTDTQYF,TGTGCCAGCAGCCCTAGACTAGCGGGAGTGGGAACAGATACGCAGTATTTT
TRBJ1-1,TRBD1,12,NA,TRBV19,CASRAGQGEAFF,TGTGCCAGTCGGGCGGGACAGGGCGAAGCTTTCTTT
TRBJ1-2,TRBD1,16,few,TRBV28,CASSPSIGQGFYGYTF,TGTGCCAGCAGTCCCTCCATTGGACAGGGCTTCTATGGCTACACCTTC
TRBJ1-3,NA,16,NA,TRBV6-5,CASSYSMSGSGNTIYF,TGTGCCAGCAGTTACTCGATGTCCGGGAGTGGAAACACCATATATTTT
TRBJ1-5,NA,10,NA,TRBV21-1,CARGDQPQHF,TGTGCCAGAGGGGATCAGCCCCAGCATTTT
TRBJ1-5,NA,15,NA,TRBV27,CASSLSLGSNQPQHF,TGTGCCAGCAGTTTGTCACTGGGCAGCAATCAGCCCCAGCATTTT
TRBJ2-3,TRBD2,15,NA,TRBV5-1,CASSQTSGSPDTQYF,TGCGCCAGCAGCCAGACTAGCGGGAGCCCAGATACGCAGTATTTT
TRBJ1-1,NA,14,NA,TRBV5-1,CASSFWTNSPEAFF,TGCGCCAGCAGCTTTTGGACAAATTCACCAGAAGCTTTCTTT
TRBJ1-2,TRBD1,15,NA,TRBV4-3,CASSQDGDRVDGYTF,TGCGCCAGCAGCCAGGACGGGGACAGAGTGGATGGCTACACCTTC
TRBJ2-4,NA,13,once,TRBV21-1,CASSKEDRDIQYF,TGTGCCAGCAGCAAGGAGGATAGGGACATTCAGTACTTC
TRBJ2-1,NA,14,NA,TRBV30,CAWSFAVHHNEQFF,TGTGCCTGGTCTTTTGCGGTCCACCACAATGAGCAGTTCTTC
TRBJ2-1,TRBD2,16,NA,TRBV13,CASQPTRVGGPLEQFF,TGTGCCAGCCAACCCACGCGGGTGGGAGGGCCTCTTGAGCAGTTCTTC
TRBJ1-1,TRBD1,13,once,TRBV6-5,CASSPRGDTEAFF,TGTGCCAGCAGCCCCAGGGGGGACACTGAAGCTTTCTTT
TRBJ1-2,TRBD1,15,NA,TRBV6-6,CASIPGQGTQNGYTF,TGTGCCAGCATCCCGGGACAGGGGACCCAGAATGGCTACACCTTC
TRBJ1-4,TRBD1,17,NA,TRBV25-1,CASSGSRTGTTNEKLFF,TGTGCCAGCAGTGGGTCCCGGACAGGGACAACTAATGAAAAACTGTTTTTT
TRBJ2-3,TRBD2,17,NA,TRBV18,CASSPPLGTSGTDTQYF,TGTGCCAGCTCACCGCCGCTTGGGACTAGCGGCACAGATACGCAGTATTTT
TRBJ2-1,NA,11,NA,TRBV20-1,CSANLYNEQFF,TGCAGTGCTAACTTGTACAATGAGCAGTTCTTC
TRBJ1-1,NA,14,NA,TRBV5-1,CASSLDLRGARAFF,TGCGCCAGCAGCTTGGATCTCAGGGGAGCTCGAGCTTTCTTT
TRBJ1-1,NA,12,NA,TRBV18,CASSRLGAEAFF,TGTGCCAGCTCACGCTTGGGAGCTGAAGCTTTCTTT
TRBJ2-2,NA,16,NA,TRBV5-1,CASSLGLAGDTGELFF,TGCGCCAGCAGCTTGGGCCTAGCAGGGGACACCGGGGAGCTGTTTTTT
TRBJ1-1,NA,9,NA,TRBV29-1,CSAGTEAFF,TGCAGCGCTGGGACAGAAGCTTTCTTT
TRBJ2-7,TRBD1,15,once,TRBV11-3,CASSLDGTGAHEQYF,TGTGCCAGCAGCTTAGACGGGACAGGGGCCCACGAGCAGTACTTC
TRBJ2-1,NA,15,NA,TRBV5-4,CASSLFGGATNEQFF,TGTGCCAGCAGCTTGTTTGGGGGGGCGACCAATGAGCAGTTCTTC
TRBJ2-7,NA,14,NA,TRBV27,CASSSPSGSYEQYF,TGTGCCAGCAGTTCCCCATCAGGATCCTACGAGCAGTACTTC
TRBJ2-7,NA,18,NA,TRBV7-9,CASSPYLSGDLSSYEQYF,TGTGCCAGCAGCCCCTATTTATCGGGGGACTTAAGCTCCTACGAGCAGTACTTC
TRBJ1-1,TRBD1,16,NA,TRBV6-6,CASSLDRGLPNTEAFF,TGTGCCAGCAGCTTGGACAGGGGGCTCCCGAACACTGAAGCTTTCTTT
TRBJ1-1,NA,14,NA,TRBV28,CASSLAEINTEAFF,TGTGCCAGCAGTTTGGCAGAAATTAACACTGAAGCTTTCTTT
TRBJ1-2,TRBD1,17,once,TRBV29-1,CSVYPWDSDLSNYGYTF,TGCAGCGTTTACCCCTGGGACAGTGATCTCTCTAACTATGGCTACACCTTC
TRBJ2-7,NA,13,NA,TRBV9,CASSPSGNYEQYF,TGTGCCAGCAGCCCGAGCGGTAACTACGAGCAGTACTTC
TRBJ1-4,NA,19,once,TRBV27,CASSATWGLSTSANEKLFF,TGTGCCAGCAGTGCAACCTGGGGCCTCAGTACGTCAGCTAATGAAAAACTGTTTTTT
TRBJ2-1,NA,14,once,TRBV5-1,CASESRQAAGEQFF,TGCGCCAGCGAGTCGAGACAGGCTGCTGGTGAGCAGTTCTTC
TRBJ1-4,TRBD1,14,NA,TRBV27,CASKIGTVNEKLFF,TGTGCCAGCAAAATCGGGACAGTCAATGAAAAACTGTTTTTT
TRBJ1-5,NA,14,NA,TRBV27,CARWWAGPGQPQHF,TGTGCCAGGTGGTGGGCGGGGCCTGGTCAGCCCCAGCATTTT
TRBJ1-1,TRBD1,14,NA,TRBV5-1,CASSFTGDSTEAFF,TGCGCCAGCAGCTTCACAGGGGACAGCACTGAAGCTTTCTTT
TRBJ2-3,TRBD2,16,NA,TRBV2,CASSSSGSMLTDTQYF,TGTGCCAGCAGTAGTAGCGGGAGCATGCTCACAGATACGCAGTATTTT
TRBJ2-7,NA,13,NA,TRBV19,CASSKEGWSEQYF,TGTGCCAGTAGTAAGGAGGGTTGGTCCGAGCAGTACTTC
TRBJ1-1,TRBD1,15,NA,TRBV6-5,CASSYLQGANTEAFF,TGTGCCAGCAGTTACTTACAGGGGGCAAACACTGAAGCTTTCTTT